This T cell receptor (beta chain) emerged from a study of T-cell memory formation after mild COVID-19 (dated by TCRdb to the early 2020s). For the wider study: TCR sequence clusters from the two donors were largely donor specific. In two donors, T-cell clones that expanded and contracted after mild COVID-19 were followed by sequencing TCRalpha and TCRbeta repertoires longitudinally. Two young, previously healthy adult volunteers made up the cohort, one male and one female. What the research found in general, with its limitations: Only two mild cases were covered by the study, and larger cohorts that include severe cases with pre-infection samples were considered necessary. Contracting CD4+ clones were located mainly in the CM and EM memory subsets, whereas CD8+ clones were found to be enriched in EMRA. Some responding clones were detected in pre-infection memory, suggesting pre-existing cross-reactive memory T cells joined the SARS-CoV-2 response. SARS-CoV-2 specificity of the second-wave clones peaking on day 37 was not confirmed. Clones that contracted from day 15 to 85 showed balanced CD4/CD8 phenotypes, whereas a second wave of clones that expanded from day 15 to 37 leaned towards CD4+.

Only a few counts were recorded for this clonotype. Which antigen it targets is not known. It has no much larger one-base neighbor in the sample; base qualities were not kept. Instrument used: Illumina NovaSeq 6000. TCRalpha and TCRbeta cDNA libraries were built by 5'RACE with constant-segment primers, adding sample barcodes and unique molecular identifiers. Trizol reagent was used to extract RNA from every sample. Amplification of the libraries took two PCR steps, and the second step added a second sample barcode plus Illumina TruSeq adapters. Sequencing of libraries was performed on an Illumina NovaSeq with 2 x 150 bp paired-end reads. On the authors' methods: Reads were demultiplexed and collapsed into UMI-guided consensus sequences with migec v1.2.7. Using mixcr v2.1.11, UMI consensuses were aligned to TRA and TRB V and J templates and then assembled into clonotypes. Expanded or contracted clonotypes were those called significant by both edgeR and NoisET, with noise models trained on biological replicates. edgeR calls used a false discovery rate-adjusted p below 0.01 and a log2 fold-change threshold of 1. As an exploratory analysis of dynamics, max-normalized trajectories of the 1000 most abundant clonotypes were examined by PCA with hierarchical clustering. Separately sequenced CD4+ and CD8+ repertoires were used to assign a CD4 or CD8 phenotype to each responding clone. The raw public data were reprocessed by TCRdb itself: fastp quality trimming at Q25, MiXCR clonotype calling, in-frame beta chains only. Identical CDR3 protein sequences are pooled into one entry, listed with their most common genes and DNA. TCRdb, rather than the study authors, made the V and J calls. This sample holds about 340,000 distinct CDR3 sequences; over 10% were observed only once. About a fifth of the sample belongs to the ten largest clones.

PBMCs were isolated by Ficoll-Paque density gradient centrifugation. V gives up 4 bases and J gives up 4 bases, and the segment between their germline ends measures 17 bases. The CDR3 goes from the cysteine to the phenylalanine over 15 residues. Here the CDR3 DNA is all that survives: 45 bases in frame from base 1. Via the germline V gene (reference sequence), CDR1 is SGHNT and CDR2 YYREEE. This clonotype was obtained from a man aged 18 to 30 who had mild COVID-19 (a few samples of this study predate the infection). The sample titles of this study are shuffled in the database, so cell type and time point are left out; the donor was told from shared clones. The sequence links TRBV5-4 to TRBJ1-1; the best D guess is TRBD1, with 5 bases matching. Sequenced: PBMCs or a T cell subset sorted from them (not recorded which). The DNA is as follows: TGTGCCAGCAGCGTTAGACACCGTGGGGGCACTGAAGCTTTCTTT. Translated, it reads CASSVRHRGGTEAFF.